Described below is a single TCR beta chain sequence and its context. Its antigen is currently unknown. The germline gives CDR1 MDHEN, CDR2 SYDVKM. J was trimmed by 4 bases and V by 2 bases; bases with no gene match: 10. The CDR3 runs to 16 residues. The data originate from a study of blood T cells in healthy people across ages. Using a J-beta primer mix together with a sample-barcoded 5' primer, a second PCR was run for roughly 6 to 11 cycles. In TCRdb, the 5' RACE reads were re-called with MiXCR into one record per CDR3 protein. The table records roughly 1.7 million distinct CDR3 sequences, roughly 32% of them present only once. Findings of the study overall: Compared with aged donors, long-lived donors showed fewer expanded clones, suggesting selection.

The sequenced sample consisted of blood. This rearrangement joins TRBV28 to TRBJ2-5; 7 bases fit TRBD2. The sequence derives from a woman aged 25 to 39 in good health. The chain's CDR3 is CASSLGGLAVGETQYF. CDR3 DNA sequence: TGTGCCAGCAGTTTAGGGGGTCTAGCGGTAGGAGAGACCCAGTACTTC.